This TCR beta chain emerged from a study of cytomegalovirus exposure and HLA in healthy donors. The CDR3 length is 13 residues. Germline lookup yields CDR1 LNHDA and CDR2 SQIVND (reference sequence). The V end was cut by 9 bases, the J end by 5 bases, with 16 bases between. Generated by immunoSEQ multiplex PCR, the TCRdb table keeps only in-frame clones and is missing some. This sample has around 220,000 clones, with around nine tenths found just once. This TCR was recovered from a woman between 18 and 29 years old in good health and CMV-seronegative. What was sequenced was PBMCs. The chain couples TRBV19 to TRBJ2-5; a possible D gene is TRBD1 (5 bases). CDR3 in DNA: TGTGCCAGCCCCCTGACAGAACAGGAGACCCAGTACTTC. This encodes CASPLTEQETQYF.